The clone carrying this T cell receptor (beta chain) was counted ten times or more. Its antigen is still unknown. V was clipped by 1 base and J by 3 bases, with 12 bases between them. This CDR3 spans 15 amino acids. Germline V CDR1 and CDR2: MGHRA, YSYEKL. TCRbeta library preparation incorporated unique molecular identifiers. TCRdb passed the PCR reads through MiXCR, listing each CDR3 protein once. The repertoire holds a few hundred thousand distinct CDR3 sequences, roughly 16% seen once, with 29% in the top ten. This record comes from a study of T-cell reconstitution after alpha-beta-depleted transplantation in children. Study observations and caveats: Two months or so post-transplant, alpha-beta T cells reportedly derived from several hundred expanded graft clones. Surviving recipient T cells and thymic progenitors produced the high day-60 TCRbeta diversity seen in some patients. T-cell numbers and diversity, one year after transplant, stemmed largely from T cells that were newly produced.

V is TRBV4-1 and J is TRBJ2-5; D is uncertain. This sequence originates from a boy under two years old who had a stem cell transplant for Wiskott-Aldrich syndrome, so the T cells may come from the graft donor. The source was PBMCs, mostly from graft donor cells, collected 360 days after TCRalphabeta/CD19-depleted stem cell transplant. The CDR3 protein is CASSQGQLREETQYF. For the CDR3, the DNA is TGCGCCAGCAGCCAAGGTCAACTGCGTGAAGAGACCCAGTACTTC.